This T cell receptor beta chain was documented in a study of T cell responses to AZD1222 COVID-19 vaccine. The repertoire was sequenced with immunoSEQ multiplex PCR; TCRdb's copy has only in-frame clones and lacks some. The repertoire holds around 140,000 clones, about 92% seen once, with 10% to 15% in the top ten. V lost 0 bases, J lost 2 bases, and 9 bases lay in between. Germline CDR1 and CDR2: SGHDT and YYEEEE. The CDR3 covers 15 residues. Overall study findings and caveats: Researchers took repertoire samples only after the peak T cell response had come. Most donors were white British, females outnumbered males, and clonal diversity was possibly underestimated. Dominant at 160-218 and 743-854, vaccine-associated CD4 TCRs also spanned spike. Spike-specific TCR breadth and depth rose after two AZD1222 doses.

As regards this clone: The antigen remains undetermined.

The clonotype was recovered from an adult who had recovered from COVID-19. The chain combines TRBV5-6 with TRBJ1-5; tentatively, D is TRBD1 (6 bases). This sample comprised peripheral blood, obtained after recovery from COVID-19. Here the CDR3 DNA reads TGTGCCAGCAGCTTGGGGTACAGGGGCAATCAGCCCCAGCATTTT. Translated, it gives CASSLGYRGNQPQHF.